This entry lists 14 T cell receptor beta chains sequenced from one sample in a study of T cells in Graves' hyperthyroidism and ophthalmopathy. The source material, RNA transcripts, was used to amplify TCR beta CDR3 regions. The HTBI primer set drove a first-round RT-PCR of the TCR CDR3. TCRdb analysed the multiplex PCR reads with MiXCR anew, one entry per CDR3 protein. The repertoire holds approximately 690,000 distinct CDR3 sequences, around 21% seen once, with 34% in the top ten. Material for sequencing was blood. The receptors here all came from a man aged 25 to 45 with Graves' ophthalmopathy.

This clonotype occurred a few times. This chain links TRBV30 with TRBJ1-1; 9 bases match TRBD1. The CDR3 has 15 amino acids. V was clipped by 1 base and J by 1 base; unmatched bases: 4. In germline, CDR1 is GTSNPN, CDR2 SVGIG (reference sequence). The CDR3 here is CAWSGGTGTNTEAFF. The CDR3 coding sequence is TGTGCCTGGAGTGGGGGGACAGGGACGAACACTGAAGCTTTCTTT. The complete variable domain, with remaining parts taken from reference TRBV30 and TRBJ1-1, reads SQTIHQWPATLVQPVGSPLSLECTVEGTSNPNLYWYRQAAGRGLQLLFYSVGIGQISSEVPQNLSASRPQDRQFILSSKKLLLSDSGFYLCAWSGGTGTNTEAFFGQGTRLTVV.

Of note for this clonotype: It is likely a read error, because the conserved phenylalanine at the end of the CDR3 is missing. The chain uses TRBV28 and TRBJ2-5; D may be TRBD2 (6 bases). The CDR3 is 15 residues long. Trimming took 2 bases from V and 1 from J, leaving 11 bases between them. Germline V gene lookup returns CDR1 MDHEN and CDR2 SYDVKM. In DNA form, the CDR3 reads TGTGCCAGCAGTTTAGGGGGGAACGGCCAAGAGACCCAGTACTCC. Protein: CASSLGGNGQETQYS.

The sample holds a few counts of this clonotype. The chain couples TRBV12-3 or TRBV12-4 to TRBJ2-4; possible D gene TRBD2, 5 bases. Deletions cut 7 bases from V and 3 bases from J, with 13 bases between. The CDR3 has 14 residues. CDR3 loop: CASTGERNKNIQYF. As DNA, the CDR3 is TGTGCCAGCACCGGGGAGCGGAACAAAAACATTCAGTACTTC.

This rearrangement joins TRBV19 to TRBJ2-1, with D uncertain. V shed 5 bases and J shed 10 bases, with 12 bases lying between them. Germline V gene sequence: CDR1 LNHDA, CDR2 SQIVND (reference sequence). The CDR3 is 12 amino acids. The CDR3 here is CASSGSVGEQFF. Here the CDR3 DNA reads TGTGCCAGTAGTGGGTCCGTTGGGGAGCAGTTCTTC.

J is TRBJ2-1 and V is TRBV10-3; weak D call: TRBD1 (6 bases). The CDR3 totals 15 residues. V gave up 10 bases and J gave up 0 bases, with 16 bases separating them. Per germline, CDR1 ENHRY and CDR2 SYGVKD. This CDR3 reads CANRPDSSSYNEQFF. DNA of the CDR3: TGTGCCAACCGACCGGACAGCTCCTCCTACAATGAGCAGTTCTTC.

The sample holds a few counts of this clonotype. This chain links TRBV6-6 with TRBJ2-7; perhaps D is TRBD1 or TRBD2 (5 bases each). The V gene's germline CDR1 is MNHNY and CDR2 SVGAGI (reference sequence). This CDR3 comprises 15 residues. V was pared by 2 bases and J by 7 bases, with 18 bases between. CDR3 nucleotide sequence: TGTGCCAGCAGTTACCCCGGGGCGACCTCTTCAGAGCAGTACTTC. Translated: CASSYPGATSSEQYF.

This clonotype has just a few counts. V and J are TRBV12-3 or TRBV12-4 and TRBJ1-2; D is unclear. Trimming took off 6 bases at V and 4 bases at J, with 15 bases between the two ends. There are 14 residues in the CDR3. The DNA of the CDR3 is TGTGCCAGCAGCCACGGGAGGGCTAGCTATGGCTACACCTTC. Encoded protein: CASSHGRASYGYTF.

This clonotype has at least ten counts. V gene TRBV28 combines with J gene TRBJ2-7; tentatively, D is TRBD1 (6 bases). The V and J ends lost 8 bases and 1 base respectively, with 15 bases between them. The germline V gene encodes CDR1 MDHEN and CDR2 SYDVKM. The CDR3 totals 14 residues. The chain's CDR3 is CASSGTRTSYEQYF. Here the CDR3 DNA reads TGTGCCAGCTCTGGGACAAGAACATCCTACGAGCAGTACTTC.

This clonotype has just a few counts. For the CDR3, the DNA is TGTGCCAGCAGTTTAGGCCCAGGGGGCGCGGTCGGGGAGCTGTTTTTT. It codes for CASSLGPGGAVGELFF. J is TRBJ2-2 and V is TRBV12-3 or TRBV12-4; 8 nucleotides align to TRBD1. CDR3 length: 16 amino acids. V shed 1 base, J shed 7 bases, and the junction held 8 bases outside the gene matches.

This clonotype was recorded once. This sequence joins TRBV11-1 and TRBJ1-4; the D is unclear. V lost 5 bases and J 3 bases, leaving 16 bases between the germline ends. The CDR3 is 16 amino acids. Looked up from germline, CDR1 is SGHAT and CDR2 is FQDESV (reference sequence). CDR3 bases: TGTGCCAGCAGCCTCTATCCACAGCAAGCTAATGAAAAACTGTTTTTT. Its translation: CASSLYPQQANEKLFF.

Comments on this clonotype: Being one base from a much bigger clone, this may be a read error. The J gene is TRBJ2-1, the V gene TRBV3-1; TRBD1 agrees at 9 bases. The V gene's germline CDR1 is LGHDT and CDR2 YNNKEL (reference sequence). There are 15 residues in the CDR3. The CDR3 loop is CAGSRKPGQGNEQFF. The CDR3, as DNA: TGTGCCGGCAGCCGAAAACCGGGACAGGGCAATGAGCAGTTCTTC.

This clonotype was observed a few times. CDR3 DNA sequence: TGCAGTGCTAGTGAACGGGGTGGCGGCTACACCTTC. Translation: CSASERGGGYTF. V is TRBV20-1 and J is TRBJ1-2; no clear D gene. The CDR3 is made up of 12 amino acids. Trimming removed 3 bases at V and 8 bases at J, with 13 bases between. The germline CDR1 and CDR2 sequences are DFQATT and SNEGSKA (reference sequence).

The rearrangement uses TRBV2 and TRBJ1-1; TRBD1 might be the D (6 bases). Germline assignment: CDR1 SNHLY and CDR2 FYNNEI. The CDR3 is 14 amino acids. V lost 3 bases, J lost 3 bases, and 11 bases lay in between. CDR3 residues: CASSEVQGHTEAFF. CDR3 sequence (DNA): TGTGCCAGCAGTGAGGTCCAGGGGCACACTGAAGCTTTCTTT.

This clonotype was seen repeatedly, ten times or more. The J gene is TRBJ2-7, the V gene TRBV11-2, with 8 bases matching TRBD2. Germline V CDR1 and CDR2: SGHAT, FQNNGV. Trimming at V came to 1 base and at J to 5 bases, leaving 10 bases not matched to a gene. The CDR3 has 16 amino acids. CDR3 DNA sequence: TGTGCCAGCAGCTTAGTTCCAGCGGGAGAATACCACGAGCAGTACTTC. It yields the protein CASSLVPAGEYHEQYF.